This TCR beta chain was obtained from a study of CD8 T cells in ankylosing spondylitis (dated by TCRdb to the late 2010s). In the study overall: The study set out to find disease-linked TCR variants by profiling T cell receptor beta repertoires in ankylosing spondylitis patients and healthy donors. The full study cohort was made up of about 25 ankylosing spondylitis patients and roughly 100 healthy donors. Peripheral blood was sampled, and synovial fluid was additionally collected from ankylosing spondylitis patients. General findings and caveats noted by the study authors: In peripheral blood, the disease-linked clones were found at relatively low frequencies and had a CD8+ phenotype. Blood from ankylosing spondylitis patients appeared to be characterized by a TCR beta motif composed of several highly homologous amino acid variants. According to the report, matched synovial fluid samples from ankylosing spondylitis patients were significantly enriched for the disease-linked clones. Some motif variants were previously reported in synovial fluid and blood of reactive arthritis patients, suggesting common disease-initiation mechanisms.

Concerning this clonotype itself: Its specific antigen is unknown. The sample holds no much larger clone one base away, and base qualities are not on file.

Sequencing was carried out with an Illumina HiSeq 2500. TCR beta libraries were prepared by quantitative 5'-RACE with molecular barcodes. The authors' pipeline ran thus. A new computational method based on a probabilistic model of VDJ rearrangement was used to identify disease-linked TCR variants. TCRdb's own reprocessing of the public reads used fastp at Q25 and MiXCR and kept productive beta chains. Entries are consolidated by CDR3 protein sequence, retaining the most common genes and DNA. What appears here as the V and J calls and clone size reflects TCRdb's work, not the paper's. The sample profile shows 400,000 to 450,000 distinct CDR3 sequences; 17% of them were found once. The top ten hold just over 1% of the sample. This sequence was found in a male donor with ankylosing spondylitis. Source material: blood, either unsorted or a sorted T cell fraction (not recorded which).

The DNA sequence reads TGTGCCACCGGCTGGGGCAATGAGCAGTTCTTC. This encodes CATGWGNEQFF. The rearrangement combines TRBV24-1 with TRBJ2-1, with the D gene not confidently named. Inclusive of the bounding cysteine and phenylalanine, the CDR3 is 11 residues long. The retained sequence is limited to the CDR3, 33 bases, with the frame set at the first base. As encoded in the germline V gene, CDR1 is KGHDR while CDR2 is SFDVKD. V is cut by 9 bases and J by 6 bases, and the space between the germline ends is 8 bases.